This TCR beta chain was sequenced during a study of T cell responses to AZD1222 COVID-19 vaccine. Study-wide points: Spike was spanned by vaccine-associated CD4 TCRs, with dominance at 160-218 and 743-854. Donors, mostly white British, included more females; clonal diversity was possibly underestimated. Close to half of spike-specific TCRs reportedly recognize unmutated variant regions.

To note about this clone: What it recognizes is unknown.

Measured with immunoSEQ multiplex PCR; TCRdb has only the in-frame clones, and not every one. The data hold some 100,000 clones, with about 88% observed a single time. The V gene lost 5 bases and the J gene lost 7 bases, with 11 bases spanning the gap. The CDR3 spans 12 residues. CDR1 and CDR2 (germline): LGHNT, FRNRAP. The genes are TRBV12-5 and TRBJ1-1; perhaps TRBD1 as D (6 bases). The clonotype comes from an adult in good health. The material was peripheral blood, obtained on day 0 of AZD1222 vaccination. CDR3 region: CASGGGGSEAFF. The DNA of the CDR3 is TGTGCTAGTGGTGGGGGGGGCAGTGAAGCTTTCTTT.